This TCR beta chain emerged from a study of long-term antiretroviral therapy in people with HIV. The immunoSEQ assay was v3.0, run at survey level. Sequencing was performed with immunoSEQ multiplex PCR; in TCRdb, only in-frame clones are kept and a portion is missing. The repertoire holds about 15,000 clones, just over 85% seen once, with around 15% in the top ten. CDR1 and CDR2 (germline): LNHDA, SQIVND (reference sequence). This CDR3 spans 15 amino acids. The J segment lost 6 bases and the V segment lost 4 bases, leaving 7 bases of the junction unmatched. J is TRBJ1-2 and V is TRBV19; 11 bases align to TRBD1. The specimen comprised unsorted PBMCs, sampled about 2.4 years before starting antiretroviral therapy. This clonotype was sampled from a woman aged 25 to 45 with HIV. CDR3 residues: CASSRAGTGGNGYTF. The CDR3 coding sequence is TGTGCCAGTAGTAGAGCCGGGACAGGGGGGAATGGCTACACCTTC.